A single sample gave rise to the 10 T cell receptor beta chains below, sequenced in a study of beta chain features in type 1 diabetes. Notes on the study in general: Moderately but significantly shorter TCRB CDR3s were found in Type 1 diabetes patients in all four CD4+ subsets.

Since all of the isolated RNA was reverse transcribed, expressed TCRB transcripts were what got sequenced. Method: immunoSEQ multiplex PCR; TCRdb's copy keeps in-frame clones and lacks some. The repertoire holds about 260,000 clones, with about 20% as singletons. Their target antigens are unknown. Sequencing was performed on naive CD4+ T cells from blood. All receptors derive from a woman in her thirties or forties with type 1 diabetes.

A few counts support this clone. As DNA, the CDR3 is TGTGCCAGCAGTTACGCCGGGATCGCTTATGAGCAGTTCTTC. Its translation: CASSYAGIAYEQFF. The J gene is TRBJ2-1, the V gene TRBV6-6, with a weak D call TRBD2 (5 bases). This CDR3 spans 14 amino acids. V gave up 2 bases and J gave up 8 bases, with 13 bases separating them. CDR1 MNHNY and CDR2 SVGAGI come from the germline V gene (reference sequence).

The J gene is TRBJ2-7, the V gene TRBV9; TRBD2 is a possible D gene (6 bases). This CDR3 is 14 amino acids long. Germline values: CDR1 SGDLS, CDR2 YYNGEE. Trimming cost V 4 bases and J 3 bases, with 14 bases left between them. CDR3 sequence (DNA): TGTGCCAGCAGCTTGGGGGACTGGGGCTACGAGCAGTACTTC. Translation gives CASSLGDWGYEQYF.

This clone has more than one count but fewer than ten. The genes are TRBV7-3 and TRBJ2-6; D gene unclear. The germline V gene encodes CDR1 SGHTA and CDR2 FQGTGA. The V end was cut by 3 bases, the J end by 0 bases, with 9 bases between. The CDR3 spans 16 residues. The CDR3 DNA follows: TGTGCCAGCAGCTTGTCCCCAATCTCTGGGGCCAACGTCCTGACTTTC. Protein product: CASSLSPISGANVLTF.

This clone was seen a handful of times. V is TRBV7-2 and J is TRBJ2-2; possibly TRBD2 for D (5 bases). Germline CDR1 is SGHTA and CDR2 is FQGNSA. V lost 0 bases and J lost 1, with 9 bases in between. This CDR3 region has 16 residues. CDR3 bases: TGTGCCAGCAGCTTAGCTGCGGGTCTGAACACCGGGGAGCTGTTTTTT. Protein: CASSLAAGLNTGELFF. Combining the CDR3 with reference TRBV7-2 and TRBJ2-2 gives the whole variable domain GAGVSQSPSNKVTEKGKDVELRCDPISGHTALYWYRQSLGQGLEFLIYFQGNSAPDKSGLPSDRFSAERTGGSVSTLTIQRTQQEDSAVYLCASSLAAGLNTGELFFGEGSRLTVL.

This clone came up a few times. This chain uses TRBV5-1 with TRBJ2-2; D ambiguous. V was cut by 4 bases and J by 1 base, with 2 bases left in between. The CDR3 has 12 amino acids. Germline CDR1 is SGHRS and CDR2 is YFSETQ. This CDR3 is CASSLNTGELFF. The CDR3 DNA reads TGCGCCAGCAGCCTGAACACCGGGGAGCTGTTTTTT.

This rearrangement joins TRBV7-2 to TRBJ1-5; no clear D. The CDR3 sequence is 15 residues long. The ends were cut back, 5 bases at V and 7 bases at J, with 18 bases in the middle. CDR1 SGHTA and CDR2 FQGNSA come from the germline V gene. CDR3 DNA: TGTGCCAGCAGCCCGGACGGAGCGCGGGGACAGCCCCAGCATTTT. Its protein is CASSPDGARGQPQHF. Drawing the rest from reference TRBV7-2 and TRBJ1-5, the complete variable domain is GAGVSQSPSNKVTEKGKDVELRCDPISGHTALYWYRQSLGQGLEFLIYFQGNSAPDKSGLPSDRFSAERTGGSVSTLTIQRTQQEDSAVYLCASSPDGARGQPQHFGDGTRLSIL.

In its sample, this clone was seen a few times. V and J are TRBV29-1 and TRBJ2-1; D might be TRBD1 (7 bases). V lost 6 bases and J 14 bases, leaving 26 bases between the germline ends. The CDR3 extends over 14 amino acids. CDR1 and CDR2 (germline): SQVTM, ANQGSEA. The CDR3 sequence is CSVRGNSDSGSEFF. In DNA, the CDR3 is TGCAGCGTCAGGGGGAACTCCGATAGCGGTTCCGAGTTCTTC.

This chain joins TRBV11-1 and TRBJ2-7; the D gene is possibly TRBD1 (5 bases). The CDR3 is 13 residues long. The germline V gene has CDR1 SGHAT and CDR2 FQDESV (reference sequence). The V end lost 5 bases, the J end lost 0 bases, and 8 bases lay between the germline ends. In DNA, the CDR3 is TGTGCCAGCAGCCCCCAGGGCTCCTACGAGCAGTACTTC. As protein: CASSPQGSYEQYF.

This clone has more than one count but fewer than ten. This chain joins TRBV4-1 and TRBJ2-3; weak D call: TRBD2 (6 bases). Trimming took off 3 bases at V and 1 base at J, with 14 bases between the two ends. This CDR3 is 16 amino acids long. CDR1 is MGHRA, CDR2 YSYEKL, per germline. CDR3 nucleotides: TGCGCCAGCAGCCAGGGTCCTAGCGCCCGCACAGATACGCAGTATTTT. Translated, it gives CASSQGPSARTDTQYF.

This clone came up a few times. The chain joins TRBV7-2 to TRBJ2-7, with D perhaps matching TRBD2 (5 bases). V lost 1 base to trimming and J lost 4 bases, with 8 bases between them. Germline lookup yields CDR1 SGHTA and CDR2 FQGNSA. This CDR3 spans 13 amino acids. The CDR3, as DNA: TGTGCCAGCAGCTTAGACCGGGGATACGAGCAGTACTTC. Translation gives CASSLDRGYEQYF.